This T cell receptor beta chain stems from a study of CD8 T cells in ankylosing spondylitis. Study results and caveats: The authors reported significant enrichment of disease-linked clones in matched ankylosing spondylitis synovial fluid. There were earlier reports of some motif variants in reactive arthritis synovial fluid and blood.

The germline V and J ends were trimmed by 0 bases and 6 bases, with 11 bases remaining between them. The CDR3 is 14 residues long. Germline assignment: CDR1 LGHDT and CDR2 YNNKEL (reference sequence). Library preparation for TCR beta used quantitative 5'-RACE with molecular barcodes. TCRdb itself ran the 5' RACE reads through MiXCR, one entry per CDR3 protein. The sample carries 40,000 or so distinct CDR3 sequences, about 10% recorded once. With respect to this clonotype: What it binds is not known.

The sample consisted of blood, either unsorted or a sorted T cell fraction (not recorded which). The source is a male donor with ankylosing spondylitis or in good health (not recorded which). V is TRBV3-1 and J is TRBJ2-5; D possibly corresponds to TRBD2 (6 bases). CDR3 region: CASSQDAGRKTQYF. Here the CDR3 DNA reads TGTGCCAGCAGCCAAGATGCGGGGAGGAAGACCCAGTACTTC.